These T cell receptor beta chains were read from a single sample in a study of technical replicates of blood from a few donors. Data came from immunoSEQ multiplex PCR; TCRdb stores just in-frame clones and leaves some out. Here the sample spans 60,000 to 75,000 clones, more than 75% being singletons. Sequencing was done on a sample of PBMCs. The origin of the receptors is a human donor in good health. Some clones in this sample may be carry-over from other donors' samples. The conserved cysteine and the conserved F or W are not part of the CDR3 here.

12	TRBV30	TRBJ2-1	AWSTGQMTNEQF
12	TRBV27	TRBJ1-2	ASSRRGRIDGYT
12	TRBV6-6	TRBJ1-1	ASSKQGFPTEAF
16	TRBV30	TRBJ1-5	AWSFGGLSIVSNQPQH
13	TRBV27	TRBJ2-1	ASSAPQSGIYEQF
13	TRBV4-1	TRBJ2-3	ASRRQLASTDTQY
13	TRBV5-4	TRBJ1-3	ASSPGGVSGNTIY
12	TRBV5-4	TRBJ1-6	ASRSGTGVSPLH
14	TRBV4-2	TRBJ2-1	ASSQATSGERDEQF
14	TRBV4-1	TRBJ2-6	ASSLTGGGGANVLT
12	TRBV7-8	TRBJ1-2	ASSKTTGNYGYT
12	TRBV2	TRBJ1-2	ASSETGISYGYT
13	TRBV5-1	TRBJ2-2	ASSLDAGSPGELF
13	TRBV14	TRBJ2-7	ASSQGWWGPYEQY
11	TRBV6-5	TRBJ2-7	ASSYTGREEQY
14	TRBV7-8	TRBJ2-7	ASSLDLGTGMYEQY
12	TRBV19	TRBJ1-5	ASSAAYSNQPQH
15	TRBV4-1	TRBJ2-1	ASSQDPADSSYNEQF
14	TRBV19	TRBJ2-3	ASSTGLAGGQDTQY
13	TRBV7-9	TRBJ2-7	ASSLLEGAPYEQY